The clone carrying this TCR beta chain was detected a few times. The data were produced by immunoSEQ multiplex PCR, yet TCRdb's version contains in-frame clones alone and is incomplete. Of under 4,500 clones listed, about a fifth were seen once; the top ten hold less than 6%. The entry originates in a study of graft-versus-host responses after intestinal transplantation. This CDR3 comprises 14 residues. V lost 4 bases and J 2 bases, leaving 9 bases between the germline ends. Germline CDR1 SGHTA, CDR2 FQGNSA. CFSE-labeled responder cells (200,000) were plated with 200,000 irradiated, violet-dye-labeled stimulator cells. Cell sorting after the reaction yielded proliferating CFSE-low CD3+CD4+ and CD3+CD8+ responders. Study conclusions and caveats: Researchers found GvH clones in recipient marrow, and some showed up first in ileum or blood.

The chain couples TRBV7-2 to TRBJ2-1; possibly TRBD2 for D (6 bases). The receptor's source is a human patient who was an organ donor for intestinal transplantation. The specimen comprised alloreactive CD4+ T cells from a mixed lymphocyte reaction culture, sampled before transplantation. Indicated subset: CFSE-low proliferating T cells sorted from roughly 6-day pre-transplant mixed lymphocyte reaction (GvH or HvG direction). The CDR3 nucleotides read TGTGCCAGCAGCTGGGGGACTGCCTACAATGAGCAGTTCTTC. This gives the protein CASSWGTAYNEQFF.